This T cell receptor beta chain came from a study of T cells in Graves' hyperthyroidism and ophthalmopathy. Germline-derived CDR1 and CDR2 are GTSNPN and SVGIG (reference sequence). The ends were cut back, 4 bases at V and 1 base at J, with 7 bases in the middle. The length of the CDR3 is 12 residues. Broader study findings: The blood repertoire included most of the expanded thyroid clonotypes above 0.001. Onset of ophthalmopathy came a median approximately 6 months after the model predicted it.

Hyperthyroidism of Graves' type that showed no ophthalmopathy progression within 18 months was stable. TCR beta CDR3 regions were amplified from RNA. Using the HTBI primer set, a first-round RT-PCR was run on the TCR CDR3. Each CDR3 protein gets one entry after TCRdb re-called the multiplex PCR reads with MiXCR. The sample shows some 720,000 distinct CDR3 sequences, 16% of them seen only once. This clonotype was recorded many times. Its antigen is still unknown. This sequence joins TRBV30 and TRBJ2-5; D is unclear. The sample consisted of blood. The source is a man between 18 and 35 years old with Graves' hyperthyroidism. In DNA, the CDR3 is TGTGCCTGGACGAGGCTCCAAGAGACCCAGTACTTC. The encoded protein is CAWTRLQETQYF.